The text below deals with one T cell receptor beta chain. It has no known antigen specificity. No much larger clonotype is one base removed from it; base qualities were not supplied. The sample originates from a study of PD-L1 blockade in urothelial cancer (dated by TCRdb to the late 2010s). Study-wide context: All patients started therapy in the mid-2010s and received atezolizumab 1,200 mg intravenously every 3 weeks. About 85% of the roughly 30 patients were males with bladder-origin urothelial cancer, and about 65% of the roughly 30 reported a prior smoking history. An ECOG performance status of 0 or 1 was recorded for the patients, and 0 to 3 prior chemotherapy regimens had been received by the patients. Blood samples were analyzed at 3 weeks after treatment start (second dose) and at 6 weeks after treatment start. Blood samples yielded a median of around 140,000 T cells and more than 75,000 unique TCRs, with median clonality about 0.08. The study was an exploratory multi-omic analysis of somatic, immune and clinical correlates of response to PD-L1 blockade with atezolizumab in urothelial cancer. Pretreatment tumor samples, along with matched peripheral blood collected serially before and after atezolizumab treatment, underwent TCR sequencing. Durable clinical benefit was defined as a progression-free survival longer than 6 months, and TCR features were additionally tested against progression-free survival and overall survival. In the same patients, pretreatment tumors underwent whole exome sequencing and RNA sequencing in addition to TCR sequencing. Roughly 10 patients reached durable clinical benefit, while 20 patients did not. Some 29 patients had pretreatment blood TCR-seq, roughly 25 had at least one posttreatment blood collection, and roughly 25 had tumor TCR-seq. Overall study outcomes, separate from this receptor: Because of the small sample size (n ≈ 30) and the many exploratory analyses performed, the results are intended to be regarded as hypothesis-generating. A pretreatment peripheral blood TCR clonality below the median was linked to improved progression-free and overall survival. Patients with durable benefit showed greater expansion of tumor-associated TCR clones in peripheral blood 3 weeks after starting treatment (n of about 20, p = 0.022).

The CDR3 goes from the cysteine to the phenylalanine over 16 residues. Kept here is only the CDR3 DNA, which spans 48 bases and is read in frame from base 1. At the junction V is shortened by 5 bases and J by 2 bases; bases outside the gene matches: 8. In the germline V gene, CDR1 corresponds to SNHLY and CDR2 to FYNNEI. Synthetic TCR analog templates were spiked into each PCR to estimate absolute template abundance from read counts. The immunoSEQ assay was used to amplify TCRbeta CDR3 regions from genomic DNA with bias-controlled V and J gene primers. Sequencing of rearranged TCRbeta segments was performed at approximately 20X coverage. Turning to the authors' computational methods: Sequencing errors were corrected by clustering, and CDR3s were annotated against IMGT so that V, D and J genes could be assigned. Only productive TCRbeta rearrangements were used in downstream analyses, excluding out-of-frame or stop-codon sequences. Clonality was calculated as one minus the Shannon entropy normalized by the log of the number of unique productive sequences. Fisher's exact test with Benjamini-Hochberg correction, using a cutoff of adjusted p below 0.01, was how clones that differed between time points or between blood and tumor were identified. The table was pulled from immuneACCESS by TCRdb, which kept in-frame rearrangements only. Such tables lose some clones; where checked, under half of the loss comes from unresolved V genes, and the rest has no known cause. The V and J calls and clone size were taken over from that table, and D and trimming were inferred from the DNA. The sample data list tens of thousands of clones, and around 90% of these were observed just once. Around 1.7% of the sample is held by the ten biggest clonotypes.

The time point tag for this specimen amounts to: pretreatment peripheral blood. A total of 25 to 35 patients with locally advanced or metastatic urothelial carcinoma, treated at Memorial Sloan Kettering on a trial protocol, made up the cohort. Peripheral blood mononuclear cells were collected pretreatment and during treatment, with between 1 and 8 total time points obtained per patient. The Qiagen DNeasy Blood extraction kit was used to purify genomic DNA from total PBMCs and from tumor samples. PBMCs were collected pretreatment and during treatment, and were isolated and stored as previously described.

The rearrangement joined TRBV2 to TRBJ2-3, with TRBD2 identical over 9 junction bases. This clonotype was sampled from a man aged 60 to 69 with urothelial cancer. The sequences come from PBMCs, collected around atezolizumab (anti-PD-L1) treatment. The base sequence is TGTGCCAGCAGTTTCGGGTCTAGCGGGACCACAGATACGCAGTATTTT. This gives the protein CASSFGSSGTTDTQYF.